This entry lists 28 T cell receptor beta chains sequenced from one sample in a study of blood T cell repertoires in COVID-19. The data were produced by immunoSEQ multiplex PCR, yet TCRdb's version contains in-frame clones alone and is incomplete. Here the sample spans some 250,000 clones, approximately 86% being singletons. Sequencing used peripheral blood. The receptors here all came from a woman aged 25 to 39 who had recovered from COVID-19.

V and J are TRBV13 and TRBJ2-7; 7 bases are a match to TRBD1. CDR3 size: 14 residues. Germline values: CDR1 PRHDT, CDR2 FYEKMQ (reference sequence). The V gene end was trimmed by 5 bases and the J gene end by 2 bases; junction bases not matched to a gene: 6. Here the CDR3 DNA reads TGTGCCAGCAGCGACCGGGACAGTCCCTACGAGCAGTACTTC. Its translation is CASSDRDSPYEQYF.

The rearrangement joins TRBV9 to TRBJ1-1, with a possible D match to TRBD1 (6 bases). CDR3 length equals 12 residues. Germline CDR1 and CDR2: SGDLS and YYNGEE. Between the trimmed V and J ends, which lost 0 bases and 8 bases, there was a span of 8 bases. The CDR3 loop reads CASSVATGEAFF. In nucleotides, the CDR3 is TGTGCCAGCAGCGTAGCCACAGGGGAAGCTTTCTTT.

The rearrangement links TRBV27 to TRBJ2-3; weak D call: TRBD1 (6 bases). V was trimmed by 5 bases and J by 5 bases, leaving 8 bases between them. The CDR3 loop spans 12 amino acids. Germline V gene lookup returns CDR1 MNHEY and CDR2 SMNVEV (reference sequence). In nucleotides, the CDR3 is TGTGCCAGCAGTACCAGGGGAGATACGCAGTATTTT. Translated, it gives CASSTRGDTQYF.

This clone was counted a single time. V is TRBV2 and J is TRBJ2-7; no clear D. V lost 2 bases to trimming and J lost 5 bases, with 16 bases between them. The germline gives CDR1 SNHLY, CDR2 FYNNEI. This CDR3 region has 15 residues. This chain's CDR3 is CASSESLARRHEQYF. The DNA of the CDR3 is TGTGCCAGCAGTGAAAGCCTGGCAAGGAGACACGAGCAGTACTTC.

Here the CDR3 reads CASSLATGIYGYTF. The CDR3 region has the DNA TGTGCCAGCAGCTTGGCTACAGGTATCTATGGCTACACCTTC. The chain uses TRBV5-6 and TRBJ1-2; D might be TRBD1 (5 bases). The CDR3 has 14 amino acids. V lost 0 bases to trimming and J lost 4 bases, with 10 bases between them. Looked up from germline, CDR1 is SGHDT and CDR2 is YYEEEE.

The chain links TRBV7-2 to TRBJ2-3; D not certain. Trimming shortened V by 3 bases and J by 6 bases, and 7 bases separated the two germline ends. The CDR3 is made up of 12 amino acids. Germline V CDR1 and CDR2: SGHTA, FQGNSA. The CDR3 DNA follows: TGTGCCAGCAGCTTGACAAGGGATACGCAGTATTTT. Its translation: CASSLTRDTQYF.

This chain connects TRBV13 to TRBJ2-1, with 7 bases identical to TRBD1. Trimming took 5 bases from V and 7 from J; bases not matched to a gene: 8. Germline CDR1 is PRHDT and CDR2 is FYEKMQ (reference sequence). The CDR3 is 14 residues long. Written as DNA, the CDR3 is TGTGCCAGCAGCCAAGGGGGCGCGGGTAATGAGCAGTTCTTC. Translated: CASSQGGAGNEQFF.

The chain carries TRBV3-1 (or the pseudogene TRBV3-2) and TRBJ1-2; possibly TRBD1 for D (6 bases). CDR1 is LGHDT and CDR2 is YNNKEL in the germline V gene (reference sequence). Trimming took off 4 bases at V and 4 bases at J, with 13 bases between the two ends. This CDR3 has 14 amino acids. The CDR3 region is CASSPPGDLYGYTF. The CDR3 nucleotides read TGTGCCAGCAGCCCACCAGGGGACCTCTATGGCTACACCTTC.

The rearrangement joins TRBV2 to TRBJ2-7; D not certain. The CDR3 runs to 13 residues. Germline loops: CDR1 SNHLY, CDR2 FYNNEI. Trimming cost V 4 bases and J 0 bases, with 7 bases left between them. CDR3 nucleotides: TGTGCCAGCAGTGTGCAGGACTCCTACGAGCAGTACTTC. This sequence encodes CASSVQDSYEQYF.

This clone showed up just once. The gene calls are TRBV7-9 and TRBJ2-5; D is undetermined. V dropped 1 base and J dropped 3 bases, with 6 bases sitting between them. Germline V gives CDR1 SEHNR, CDR2 FQNEAQ (reference sequence). The CDR3 is made up of 13 amino acids. This CDR3 reads CASSLVQEETQYF. The CDR3 bases are TGTGCCAGCAGCTTAGTTCAGGAAGAGACCCAGTACTTC.

This sequence joins TRBV7-9 and TRBJ1-5, with 7 bases identical to TRBD1. V lost 5 bases, J lost 0 bases, and 4 bases stayed unmatched. The CDR3 runs to 15 residues. Germline CDR1 SEHNR, CDR2 FQNEAQ (reference sequence). This CDR3 reads CASSGDSDSNQPQHF. Here the CDR3 DNA reads TGTGCCAGCAGCGGGGACAGCGATAGCAATCAGCCCCAGCATTTT.

The chain recombines TRBV27 with TRBJ1-2; maybe TRBD1 (5 bases). V lost 5 bases to trimming and J lost 4 bases, with 17 bases between them. CDR3 length equals 15 residues. CDR1 is MNHEY and CDR2 is SMNVEV in the germline V gene (reference sequence). In DNA, the CDR3 is TGTGCCAGCAGTCTAACACCAGGGCTCGGCTATGGCTACACCTTC. This encodes CASSLTPGLGYGYTF.

The rearrangement links TRBV11-3 to TRBJ2-3, with 7 bases aligning to TRBD2. CDR3 length: 13 amino acids. V shed 4 bases, J shed 4 bases, and the junction held 2 bases outside the gene matches. Germline V gene lookup returns CDR1 SGHNT and CDR2 YENEEA. As DNA, the CDR3 is TGTGCCAGCAGCTCCCGGGAGGCAGATACGCAGTATTTT. Protein: CASSSREADTQYF.

V usage is TRBV27 and J usage is TRBJ1-2; 12 bases match TRBD1. The junction had 9 bases not matched to a gene; V was cut back by 5 bases and J by 8 bases. The germline V gene has CDR1 MNHEY and CDR2 SMNVEV (reference sequence). The CDR3 is 15 residues long. The CDR3 region has the DNA TGTGCCAGCAGTCGATCCTTTGGGACAGGGGGCGGCTACACCTTC. Its protein product is CASSRSFGTGGGYTF.

The rearrangement uses TRBV6-5 and TRBJ2-7; possible D gene TRBD2, 5 bases. The CDR3 runs to 15 residues. Germline-derived CDR1 and CDR2 are MNHEY and SVGAGI. Trimming took 0 bases from V and 4 from J, leaving 13 bases between them. The CDR3 DNA is TGTGCCAGCAGTTACTCGCGAGGGAGTACGTACGAGCAGTACTTC. Protein: CASSYSRGSTYEQYF.

The rearrangement links TRBV6-4 to TRBJ2-7; D remains unclear. CDR1 MRHNA and CDR2 SNTAGT come from the germline V gene. V was trimmed by 7 bases and J by 7 bases, leaving 11 bases between them. CDR3 length: 11 residues. In nucleotides, the CDR3 is TGTGCCAGCATTCGACTGGAAGAGCAGTACTTC. Residues: CASIRLEEQYF.

The V and J genes are TRBV5-6 and TRBJ2-7; 9 bases map to TRBD1. The CDR3 length is 15 residues. With 1 base clipped from V and 0 bases from J, the junction kept 2 bases outside the gene matches. Per the germline V gene, CDR1 is SGHDT and CDR2 is YYEEEE. CDR3 sequence (DNA): TGTGCCAGCAGCTTGCTGACAGGGGGCTCCTACGAGCAGTACTTC. Its translation is CASSLLTGGSYEQYF.

The chain recombines TRBV6-2 or TRBV6-3 with TRBJ2-1; tentative D call: TRBD1 (7 bases). The germline gives CDR1 MNHEY, CDR2 SVGEGT. Trimming pared 5 bases from V and 5 bases from J, leaving 19 bases between. The length of the CDR3 is 16 residues. CDR3 region: CASSKSTGAGNNEQFF. CDR3 nucleotide sequence: TGTGCCAGCAGTAAATCCACAGGGGCGGGAAACAATGAGCAGTTCTTC.

The chain uses TRBV30 and TRBJ2-4, with TRBD2 matching over 8 bases. CDR1 is GTSNPN and CDR2 is SVGIG in the germline V gene (reference sequence). This CDR3 is built from 15 residues. V dropped 4 bases and J dropped 7; count of bases not matched to a gene: 12. CDR3 bases: TGTGCCTGGACCACACACGGGGGGGCCGCGAACATTCAGTACTTC. Its translation is CAWTTHGGAANIQYF.

The chain joins TRBV2 to TRBJ2-6; a possible D gene is TRBD2 (5 bases). The CDR3 has 15 amino acids. V dropped 9 bases and J dropped 0 bases, with 12 bases sitting between them. Germline V CDR1 and CDR2: SNHLY, FYNNEI. The DNA for the CDR3 is TGTGCCAGGAGGGAGATTCCCTCTGGGGCCAACGTCCTGACTTTC. As protein: CARREIPSGANVLTF.

This chain joins TRBV29-1 and TRBJ1-1; D is uncertain. Germline lookup yields CDR1 SQVTM and CDR2 ANQGSEA. CDR3 length: 11 amino acids. V was clipped by 6 bases and J by 6 bases, with 11 bases between them. The CDR3 nucleotides are TGCAGCGTCACCGGAGGGTCTGAAGCTTTCTTT. Translated, it gives CSVTGGSEAFF.

This rearrangement joins TRBV9 to TRBJ2-7, with 8 bases lining up with TRBD1. The germline CDR1 and CDR2 sequences are SGDLS and YYNGEE. Losses at the gene ends were 1 base for V and 6 bases for J; bases not matched to a gene: 12. The CDR3 has 16 residues. CDR3 sequence reads: CASSVQAGTGRIEQYF. The CDR3 DNA reads as TGTGCCAGCAGCGTACAGGCCGGGACAGGACGAATCGAGCAGTACTTC. Drawing the rest from reference TRBV9 and TRBJ2-7, the complete variable domain is DSGVTQTPKHLITATGQRVTLRCSPRSGDLSVYWYQQSLDQGLQFLIQYYNGEERAKGNILERFSAQQFPDLHSELNLSSLELGDSALYFCASSVQAGTGRIEQYFGPGTRLTVT.

CDR3 region: CATRTTGGETQYF. For the CDR3, the DNA is TGTGCCACACGAACCACAGGGGGAGAGACCCAGTACTTC. J is TRBJ2-5 and V is TRBV6-5; the match to TRBD1 covers 8 bases. V shed 10 bases, J shed 4 bases, and the junction held 8 bases outside the gene matches. This CDR3 is built from 13 residues. Germline CDR1 and CDR2: MNHEY and SVGAGI.

The chain links TRBV6-2 or TRBV6-3 to TRBJ2-6, with no clear D. V was shortened by 4 bases and J by 0 bases, with 13 bases between the two germline ends. The CDR3 runs 17 residues. CDR1 and CDR2 (germline): MNHEY, SVGEGT. CDR3 nucleotides: TGTGCCAGCAGTTTCATATCGAGTAGCTCTGGGGCCAACGTCCTGACTTTC. This encodes CASSFISSSSGANVLTF.

In this sample, this clone turned up once. The rearrangement links TRBV9 to TRBJ2-1, with TRBD1 identical over 10 bases. This CDR3 has 14 residues. Looked up from germline, CDR1 is SGDLS and CDR2 is YYNGEE. Germline trimming cut 2 bases from V and 7 bases from J; bases unmatched to any gene: 3. The CDR3 reads CASSVRTGGNEQFF. The CDR3 nucleotides read TGTGCCAGCAGCGTGAGGACAGGGGGGAATGAGCAGTTCTTC.

This clone was seen just once. V is TRBV5-1 and J is TRBJ2-5; 9 bases map to TRBD2. From germline, CDR1 is SGHRS and CDR2 YFSETQ. V shed 0 bases and J 5 bases; nucleotides not matched to a gene: 5. This CDR3 is built from 15 residues. The CDR3 DNA sequence: TGCGCCAGCAGCTTGGGGCTAGCGGGGCAGGAGACCCAGTACTTC. It is translated as CASSLGLAGQETQYF.

This chain connects TRBV5-5 to TRBJ1-4; D possibly corresponds to TRBD1 (5 bases). This CDR3 is 18 amino acids long. The ends were cut back, 0 bases at V and 1 base at J, with 16 bases in the middle. Looked up from germline, CDR1 is SGHKS and CDR2 is YYEKEE (reference sequence). The CDR3 DNA reads TGTGCCAGCAGCTTGGGGCGTGGGGGGTTGGAAACTAATGAAAAACTGTTTTTT. It encodes CASSLGRGGLETNEKLFF.

The chain joins TRBV5-4 to TRBJ2-1; the match to TRBD2 covers 11 bases. Looked up from germline, CDR1 is SGHNT and CDR2 is YYREEE (reference sequence). The CDR3 is made up of 15 amino acids. Trimming at V came to 4 bases and at J to 6 bases, leaving 6 bases not matched to a gene. CDR3 amino acids: CASSKTSGEGNEQFF. The CDR3 nucleotides read TGTGCCAGCAGCAAGACTAGCGGGGAGGGCAATGAGCAGTTCTTC.